This passage covers 30 T cell receptor beta chains from one sample sequenced in a study of breast tumors, draining lymph nodes, adjacent tissues (dated by TCRdb to the mid-2010s). The lymph node samples were taken from the axillary draining lymph nodes of breast cancer patients. Library construction relied on multiplex PCR. The instrument given in TCRdb is Illumina HiSeq 2000. TCRdb passed the public sequencing reads through fastp at Q25 and MiXCR, retaining productive beta sequences. Each CDR3 protein appears once, grouped with its most common genes and DNA. A total of some 230,000 distinct CDR3 sequences appear in this sample, around 35% of them only once. In total, the top ten clones hold approximately 3.3% of the sample. The sequencing input was axillary lymph node tissue. The receptors were sampled from a female donor with breast cancer. Some clones in this sample may be carry-over from other donors' samples.

V and J are TRBV7-9 and TRBJ2-3, with D possibly called TRBD1 or TRBD2 (6 bases each). CDR3 length equals 13 residues. The V gene lost 4 bases and the J gene lost 2 bases, with 7 bases spanning the gap. CDR1 is SEHNR, CDR2 FQNEAQ, per germline (reference sequence). CDR3 DNA: TGTGCCAGCAGCTGGGGGGCCACAGATACGCAGTATTTT. Its protein product is CASSWGATDTQYF.

This clonotype was counted at least ten times. The V gene is TRBV7-8, the J gene TRBJ2-3; D tentatively fits TRBD1 or TRBD2 (5 bases each). Germline V gene sequence: CDR1 SGHVS, CDR2 FQNEAQ. With 10 bases removed from V and 3 bases from J, the gap between germline ends came to 14 bases. The CDR3 covers 13 residues. CDR3 nucleotides: TGTGCCACCGCACGGGGCCTAACAGATACGCAGTATTTT. This gives the protein CATARGLTDTQYF.

The V gene is TRBV29-1, the J gene TRBJ1-6, with 9 nucleotides matching TRBD1. The CDR3 is made up of 12 amino acids. Trimming cost V 7 bases and J 9 bases; bases outside gene matches: 4. The germline CDR1 and CDR2 sequences are SQVTM and ANQGSEA. The CDR3 region is CSGDRESSPLHF. The DNA of the CDR3 is TGCAGCGGGGACAGGGAGAGTTCACCCCTCCACTTT.

CDR3 amino acids: CASRTTGPGNTIYF. In nucleotides, the CDR3 is TGTGCCAGCAGAACCACAGGGCCCGGAAACACCATATATTTT. The genes are TRBV6-5 and TRBJ1-3; TRBD1 might be the D (6 bases). The CDR3 has 14 amino acids. The V end was cut by 6 bases, the J end by 4 bases, with 13 bases between. The germline V gene has CDR1 MNHEY and CDR2 SVGAGI.

This clonotype was counted at least ten times. The J gene is TRBJ1-2, the V gene TRBV12-3 or TRBV12-4, with D uncertain. The CDR3 loop spans 13 amino acids. V lost 4 bases to trimming and J lost 7 bases, with 13 bases between them. The CDR3 DNA follows: TGTGCCAGCAGTTCAGGCCCGACGGGTGGCTACACCTTC. It translates to CASSSGPTGGYTF.

The sample holds many counts of this clonotype. This chain uses TRBV20-1 with TRBJ2-3; D unresolved. The CDR3 consists of 14 residues. CDR1 is DFQATT and CDR2 is SNEGSKA in the germline V gene (reference sequence). V shed 0 bases and J shed 8 bases, with 15 bases lying between them. Here the CDR3 reads CSARDLVWVSTQYF. In DNA, the CDR3 is TGCAGTGCTAGAGATCTGGTATGGGTCAGTACGCAGTATTTT.

This clonotype was observed at least ten times. The CDR3 DNA reads TGTGCCAGCAGCCCTGGACTCGAACGCAATCAGCCCCAGCATTTT. Protein sequence: CASSPGLERNQPQHF. The rearrangement uses TRBV5-8 and TRBJ1-5; D is undetermined. There are 15 residues in the CDR3. CDR1 and CDR2 (germline): SGHTS, YDEGEE. V lost 4 bases and J lost 2, with 13 bases in between.

On this clonotype: A much larger clone differs from this one at a single base, so this may be a read error. The CDR3: CATQGLSPLHF. For the CDR3, the DNA is TGTGCCACCCAGGGCCTCTCACCCCTCCACTTT. The genes are TRBV27 and TRBJ1-6; weak D call: TRBD1 (5 bases). In germline, CDR1 is MNHEY, CDR2 SMNVEV (reference sequence). The V end lost 10 bases, the J end lost 10 bases, and 11 bases lay between the germline ends. CDR3 length: 11 amino acids.

This chain joins TRBV20-1 and TRBJ1-6; 10 bases map to TRBD1. This CDR3 is 15 amino acids long. V lost 6 bases, J lost 12 bases, and 14 bases stayed unmatched. CDR1 and CDR2 (germline): DFQATT, SNEGSKA (reference sequence). CDR3 loop: CSAHIGQGGLLPLHF. The CDR3 nucleotides read TGCAGTGCCCACATAGGACAGGGGGGTCTTTTACCCCTCCACTTT.

In this sample, this clonotype turned up many times. V and J are TRBV9 and TRBJ2-2, with TRBD1 identical over 10 bases. J gave up 6 bases and V 2 bases, and 7 bases lay outside the gene matches. There are 16 residues in the CDR3. Germline V gene data show CDR1 as SGDLS and CDR2 as YYNGEE. The CDR3 is CASSVHPDRGAGELFF. The CDR3 nucleotides read TGTGCCAGCAGCGTTCACCCGGACAGGGGGGCCGGGGAGCTGTTTTTT.

V usage is TRBV5-5 and J usage is TRBJ2-1; 10 bases agree with TRBD1. Germline V gene lookup returns CDR1 SGHKS and CDR2 YYEKEE (reference sequence). CDR3 size: 14 residues. Trimming removed 4 bases from V and 7 bases from J; junction bases left unmatched: 5. CDR3 DNA sequence: TGTGCCAGCAGCCCCAGGACAGGGGGTAATGAGCAGTTCTTC. Translation gives CASSPRTGGNEQFF.

In its sample, this clonotype was seen many times. This sequence joins TRBV3-2 and TRBJ2-7; TRBD1 is the table's D call and was not checked against the DNA. TRBV3-2 is given as a pseudogene. CDR3 length: 14 amino acids. CDR3 in amino acids: CATSRDRGFYEQYF. The CDR3 coding sequence is TGTGCCACCTCACGGGACAGGGGTTTTTACGAGCAGTACTTC.

This rearrangement joins TRBV20-1 to TRBJ1-2, with D maybe TRBD1 (6 bases). With 5 bases removed from V and 5 bases from J, the gap between germline ends came to 15 bases. The germline gives CDR1 DFQATT, CDR2 SNEGSKA (reference sequence). This CDR3 spans 13 amino acids. Written as DNA, the CDR3 is TGCAGTGCTCCCGGCGACAGGACGTATGGCTACACCTTC. Residues: CSAPGDRTYGYTF.

The chain is built from TRBV18 and TRBJ1-2; 7 positions match TRBD1. The germline V gene has CDR1 KGHSH and CDR2 LQKENI. J lost 6 bases, V lost 4 bases, and 26 bases had no gene match. The CDR3 loop spans 20 amino acids. CDR3 bases: TGTGCCAGCTCACTCGAGGGGATCTTTCGACAGGGCAGATTTTCGGATGGCTACACCTTC. It is translated as CASSLEGIFRQGRFSDGYTF.

This clonotype was found many times. The V call is TRBV6-5, the J call TRBJ1-4; 7 nucleotides match TRBD1. The CDR3 totals 14 residues. The trim removed 6 bases at V and 1 base at J, leaving 2 bases unmatched. The V gene's germline CDR1 is MNHEY and CDR2 SVGAGI. This CDR3 is CASRRTGTNEKLFF. The CDR3 region has the DNA TGTGCCAGCAGGCGGACAGGAACTAATGAAAAACTGTTTTTT.

This clonotype was counted at least ten times. CDR3 sequence: CASSREGADGYTF. CDR3 bases: TGTGCCAGCAGCAGGGAGGGAGCCGATGGCTACACCTTC. This chain uses TRBV7-9 with TRBJ1-2; the D is unclear. The length of the CDR3 is 13 residues. In germline, CDR1 is SEHNR, CDR2 FQNEAQ (reference sequence). V lost 5 bases, J lost 6 bases, and 13 bases lay in between.

This clonotype was counted at least ten times. The chain is built from TRBV20-1 and TRBJ2-5; D is unresolved. V dropped 3 bases and J dropped 4 bases, with 9 bases sitting between them. Germline CDR1 is DFQATT and CDR2 is SNEGSKA (reference sequence). This CDR3 is 12 amino acids long. The CDR3 sequence: CSASREVETQYF. As DNA, the CDR3 is TGCAGTGCTAGCCGAGAGGTAGAGACCCAGTACTTC.

This clonotype was counted ten times or more. This may stem from a read error, because a much larger clone lies one nucleotide away. The rearrangement joins TRBV20-1 to TRBJ2-7; no firm D call. The germline V gene has CDR1 DFQATT and CDR2 SNEGSKA (reference sequence). Trimming took off 0 bases at V and 2 bases at J, with 5 bases between the two ends. The CDR3 spans 12 residues. The CDR3 spells CSARENAYEQYF. In DNA form, the CDR3 reads TGCAGTGCTAGAGAGAATGCCTACGAGCAGTACTTC.

This clonotype was counted ten times or more. V and J are TRBV19 and TRBJ2-7; the D is unclear. The ends were cut back, 6 bases at V and 0 bases at J, with 12 bases in the middle. Germline V gene lookup returns CDR1 LNHDA and CDR2 SQIVND (reference sequence). The CDR3 totals 14 residues. DNA of the CDR3: TGTGCCAGTAGCCGGACCGCTAGCTCCTACGAGCAGTACTTC. Its protein product is CASSRTASSYEQYF.

This clonotype was seen at least ten times. The rearrangement joins TRBV2 to TRBJ2-1; no definite D call. The CDR3 is 14 amino acids. Trimming shortened V by 1 base and J by 5 bases, and 9 bases separated the two germline ends. Germline lookup yields CDR1 SNHLY and CDR2 FYNNEI. DNA of the CDR3: TGTGCCAGCAGTGAAGGCAGACCCCACAATGAGCAGTTCTTC. Protein sequence: CASSEGRPHNEQFF.

The chain has TRBV12-3 or TRBV12-4 and TRBJ1-6, with D possibly being TRBD1 (6 bases). The V end was cut by 5 bases, the J end by 7 bases, with 12 bases between. This CDR3 is 14 amino acids long. The CDR3 DNA reads TGTGCCAGCAGTGACAGGTACTTCAATTCACCCCTCCACTTT. Translated: CASSDRYFNSPLHF.

In regard to this clonotype: A read error may explain this, as a much larger clone is one base away. The chain combines TRBV7-3 with TRBJ1-3; D is perhaps TRBD1 (5 bases). There are 17 residues in the CDR3. Per germline, CDR1 SGHTA and CDR2 FQGTGA. The CDR3 spells CASSRTRAQDSGNPIYF. The CDR3 DNA sequence: TGTGCCAGCAGTCGGACCAGGGCGCAGGACTCTGGAAACCCCATATATTTT.

This clonotype was detected many times. As DNA, the CDR3 is TGTGCCAGCAGCTTAGGGGGGGGGGTAGAGACCCCCTACTTC. This gives the protein CASSLGGGVETPYF. The V and J genes are TRBV7-2 and TRBJ2-5; TRBD2 matches at 7 bases. The CDR3 runs to 14 residues. In germline, CDR1 is SGHTA, CDR2 FQGNSA. Trimming removed 1 base from V and 14 bases from J; junction bases left unmatched: 13.

This clonotype has a count of ten or more. The rearrangement joins TRBV18 to TRBJ1-3, with TRBD1 as a possible D gene (6 bases). Trimming shortened V by 3 bases and J by 1 base, and 10 bases separated the two germline ends. Germline CDR1 is KGHSH and CDR2 is LQKENI. CDR3 size: 15 residues. The CDR3 loop reads CASSPTGSSGNTIYF. For the CDR3, the DNA is TGTGCCAGCTCACCTACAGGGTCGTCTGGAAACACCATATATTTT.

J is TRBJ2-3 and V is TRBV24-1, with D perhaps matching TRBD2 (5 bases). The CDR3 is made up of 12 amino acids. CDR1 and CDR2 (germline): KGHDR, SFDVKD. The ends were cut back, 7 bases at V and 8 bases at J, with 12 bases in the middle. CDR3 in DNA: TGTGCCACCAGCGGGGTTCTTCGTACGCAGTATTTT. Translating gives CATSGVLRTQYF.

In this sample, this clonotype turned up many times. V and J are TRBV12-3 or TRBV12-4 and TRBJ1-3; D is possibly TRBD1 (5 bases). The V end lost 5 bases, the J end lost 0 bases, and 8 bases lay between the germline ends. The CDR3 extends over 14 amino acids. The CDR3 sequence is CASSHRSSGNTIYF. For the CDR3, the DNA is TGTGCCAGCAGTCACAGGAGCTCTGGAAACACCATATATTTT.

The CDR3 is CASRPPGQLNSYGYTF. As DNA, the CDR3 is TGTGCCAGCAGGCCCCCGGGACAGCTCAACTCCTATGGCTACACCTTC. The genes are TRBV25-1 and TRBJ1-2; TRBD1 matches at 7 bases. The trim removed 6 bases at V and 4 bases at J, leaving 14 bases unmatched. This CDR3 has 16 amino acids. Germline CDR1 and CDR2: MGHDK and SYGVNS.

This clonotype was observed at least ten times. This chain links TRBV6-6 with TRBJ2-3; 8 positions agree with TRBD2. Trimming removed 6 bases from V and 2 bases from J; junction bases left unmatched: 13. The CDR3 consists of 17 residues. Germline V gene sequence: CDR1 MNHNY, CDR2 SVGAGI (reference sequence). The DNA for the CDR3 is TGTGCCAGCAGGGCCAGGCGTGGCGGGGGGATCACAGATACGCAGTATTTT. This gives the protein CASRARRGGGITDTQYF.

This clonotype was seen ten or more times. V gene TRBV20-1 combines with J gene TRBJ1-2; a possible D gene is TRBD1 (5 bases). There are 11 residues in the CDR3. The V gene lost 3 bases and the J gene lost 8 bases, with 10 bases spanning the gap. Germline V gene sequence: CDR1 DFQATT, CDR2 SNEGSKA (reference sequence). Here the CDR3 DNA reads TGCAGTGCTAGTCCCGGGGGGGGCTACACCTTC. Its translation is CSASPGGGYTF.

At least ten counts were recorded for this clonotype. This rearrangement joins TRBV20-1 to TRBJ2-3; no definite D call. The CDR3 has 15 residues. Germline assignment: CDR1 DFQATT and CDR2 SNEGSKA (reference sequence). Trimming removed 0 bases from V and 2 bases from J, with 12 bases in between. The CDR3 region is CSARDFGRFTDTQYF. The CDR3 region has the DNA TGCAGTGCTAGAGATTTCGGGCGATTCACAGATACGCAGTATTTT.